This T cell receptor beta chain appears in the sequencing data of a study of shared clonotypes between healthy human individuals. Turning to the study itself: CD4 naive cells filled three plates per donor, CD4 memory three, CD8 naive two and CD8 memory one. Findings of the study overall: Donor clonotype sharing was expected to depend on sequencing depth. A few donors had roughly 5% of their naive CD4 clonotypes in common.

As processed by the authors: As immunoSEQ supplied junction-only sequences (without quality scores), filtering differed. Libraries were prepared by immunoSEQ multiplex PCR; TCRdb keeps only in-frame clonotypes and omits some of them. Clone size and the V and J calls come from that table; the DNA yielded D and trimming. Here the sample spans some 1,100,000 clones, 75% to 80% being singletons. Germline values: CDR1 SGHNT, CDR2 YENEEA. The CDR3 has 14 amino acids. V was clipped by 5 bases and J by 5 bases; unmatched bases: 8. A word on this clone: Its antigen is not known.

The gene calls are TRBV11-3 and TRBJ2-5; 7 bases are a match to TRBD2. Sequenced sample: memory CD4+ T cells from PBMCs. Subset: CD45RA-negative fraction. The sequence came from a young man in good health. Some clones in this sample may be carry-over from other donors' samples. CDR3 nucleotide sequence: TGTGCCAGCAGCCAGAGTACTAGCGCGGAGACCCAGTACTTC. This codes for CASSQSTSAETQYF.